This T cell receptor (beta chain) emerged from a study of identical twins. CDR3 length: 16 residues. Germline loops: CDR1 SQVTM, CDR2 ANQGSEA. V was shortened by 0 bases and J by 2 bases, with 15 bases between the two germline ends. TCRdb reprocessed the 5' RACE reads with MiXCR, giving one entry per CDR3 protein. The sample consists of 350,000 to 500,000 distinct CDR3 sequences, less than 20% of them appearing once. This TCR was recovered from a man in his fifties or sixties in good health. The V call is TRBV29-1, the J call TRBJ2-3; D remains ambiguous. The sample taken for sequencing was naive T cells sorted from blood. In nucleotides, the CDR3 is TGCAGCGTTGAAGACATAGTCCGACCTTACACAGATACGCAGTATTTT. This encodes CSVEDIVRPYTDTQYF.